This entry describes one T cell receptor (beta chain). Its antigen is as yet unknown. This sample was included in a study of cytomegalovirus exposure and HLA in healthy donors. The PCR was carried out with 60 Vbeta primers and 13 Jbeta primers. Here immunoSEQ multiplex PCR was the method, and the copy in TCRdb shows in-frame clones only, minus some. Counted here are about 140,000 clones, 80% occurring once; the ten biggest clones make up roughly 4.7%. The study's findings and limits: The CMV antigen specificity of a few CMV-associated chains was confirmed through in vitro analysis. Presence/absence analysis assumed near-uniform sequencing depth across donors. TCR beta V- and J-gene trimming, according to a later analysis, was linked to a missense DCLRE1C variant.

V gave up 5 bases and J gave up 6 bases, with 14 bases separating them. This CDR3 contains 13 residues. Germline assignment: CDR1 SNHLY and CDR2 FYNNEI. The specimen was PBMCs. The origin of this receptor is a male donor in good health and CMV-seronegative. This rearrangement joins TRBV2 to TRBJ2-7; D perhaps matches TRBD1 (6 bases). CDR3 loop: CASSSDRFGEQYF. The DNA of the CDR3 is TGTGCCAGCAGTTCCGACAGGTTCGGCGAGCAGTACTTC.